Below are 2 T cell receptor beta chains sequenced from a single sample in a study of low-dose radiotherapy and immunotherapy resistance in tumors (dated by TCRdb to between 2021 and 2023). First-strand cDNA was synthesized using Superscript III and a set of TRAV- and TRBV-specific primers, so that both TCRalpha and TCRbeta chains were covered. A roughly 19-cycle PCR with Phusion amplified the TCRs, pairing a constant-region primer with the adapter that was attached to the V primers. In-frame beta chains were kept once TCRdb had trimmed the public reads at Q25 with fastp and called clones with MiXCR. Every entry covers one CDR3 protein and lists the most common genes and DNA from its rows. In this sample the table shows 8,500 to 9,500 distinct CDR3 sequences, about 70% of which occur a single time. Of the sample, around 6.5% is held by the ten largest clones. Every receptor here comes from a human donor with advanced metastatic prostate, ovarian, gallbladder or colorectal cancer (not recorded which). This table probably holds off-target reads from a library built for another chain.

The sample holds one count of this clonotype. The chain recombines TRBV27 with TRBJ2-1; D uncertain. The germline V gene encodes CDR1 MNHEY and CDR2 SMNVEV (reference sequence). Trimming cost V 5 bases and J 7 bases, with 9 bases left between them. The CDR3 is 12 residues long. The CDR3 sequence is CASSPPGNEQFF. CDR3 DNA: TGTGCCAGCAGTCCGCCCGGGAATGAGCAGTTCTTC.

V is TRBV6-1 and J is TRBJ2-4; D not resolved. Germline CDR1 and CDR2: MNHNS and SASEGT. CDR3 length: 17 amino acids. Trimming took 1 base from V and 0 from J, leaving 13 bases between them. CDR3 amino acids: CASSEGEHQLAKNIQYF. The CDR3 coding sequence is TGTGCCAGCAGTGAAGGGGAACACCAGCTAGCCAAAAACATTCAGTACTTC.